What follows is one T cell receptor beta chain and its context. Its antigen is unidentified. The authors ran a second PCR of about 6 to 11 cycles using a sample-barcoded 5' primer and a J-beta primer mix. TCRdb fed the 5' RACE reads into MiXCR, producing one record per CDR3 protein. The sample lists hundreds of thousands of distinct CDR3 sequences, around 50% seen once, with approximately 24% in the top ten. This sample was taken from a study of blood T cells in healthy people across ages. Findings and caveats of the study: Comparison with aged donors showed that long-lived donors had more naive CD4+ cells and higher diversity.

Trimming pared 2 bases from V and 5 bases from J, leaving 16 bases between. Germline CDR1 is SGHVS and CDR2 is FQNEAQ. The CDR3 covers 16 residues. The receptor comes from a middle-aged man in good health. The material sequenced was blood. This chain joins TRBV7-8 and TRBJ2-1; D gene unclear. Here the CDR3 reads CASSLMASTVNNEQFF. The CDR3 bases are TGTGCCAGCAGCTTAATGGCGTCCACAGTGAACAATGAGCAGTTCTTC.